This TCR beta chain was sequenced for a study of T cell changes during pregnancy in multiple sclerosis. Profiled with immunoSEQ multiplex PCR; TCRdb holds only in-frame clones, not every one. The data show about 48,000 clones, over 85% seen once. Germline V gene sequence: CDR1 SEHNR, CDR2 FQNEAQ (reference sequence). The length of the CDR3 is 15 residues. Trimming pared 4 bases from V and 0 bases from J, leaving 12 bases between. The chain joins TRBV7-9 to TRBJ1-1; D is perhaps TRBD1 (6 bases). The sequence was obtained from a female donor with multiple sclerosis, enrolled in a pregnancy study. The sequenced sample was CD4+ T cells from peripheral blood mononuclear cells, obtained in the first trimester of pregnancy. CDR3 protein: CASSSAQGLNTEAFF. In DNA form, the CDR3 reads TGTGCCAGCAGCTCAGCACAGGGATTGAACACTGAAGCTTTCTTT. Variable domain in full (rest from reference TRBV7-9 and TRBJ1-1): DTGVSQNPRHKITKRGQNVTFRCDPISEHNRLYWYRQTLGQGPEFLTYFQNEAQLEKSRLLSDRFSAERPKGSFSTLEIQRTEQGDSAMYLCASSSAQGLNTEAFFGQGTRLTVV.